This T cell receptor (beta chain) was captured by sequencing in a study of OX40 agonist ivuxolimab in advanced cancers. As for the study in general: Participants averaged approximately 65 years of age (range 23 to 79) and were roughly 80% male. Partial responses were recorded for three patients, including one with hepatocellular carcinoma and two with cutaneous melanoma. General observations from the study: The specificity for antigen of the expanded peripheral T cells was not determined.

The repertoire was sequenced with immunoSEQ multiplex PCR; TCRdb's copy has only in-frame clones and lacks some. This sample yields tens of thousands of clones, of which around 80% are seen a single time; 20% to 25% belongs to the top ten. Comments on this clone: Its specificity is unknown. One junction end disagrees with the germline gene, perhaps due to a read error.

The germline gives CDR1 SEHNR, CDR2 FQNEAQ (reference sequence). The length of the CDR3 is 14 residues. This clonotype was obtained from an adult with an advanced solid tumor such as melanoma, head and neck, liver or kidney cancer. This specimen consisted of CD4+ or CD8+ T cells sorted from blood, obtained in a trial of the OX40 agonist ivuxolimab. This chain joins TRBV7-9 and TRBJ1-1; TRBD1 agrees at 8 bases. For the CDR3, the DNA is TGTGCCAGCAGCACCCGACAGGGGCACACTAAAGCTTTCTTT. This codes for CASSTRQGHTKAFF.